This TCR beta chain emerged from a study of CD8 T cells in Susac syndrome. Findings and limits, study-wide: Acknowledgment was made by the study that its TCR sequencing and HLA analysis involved a relatively small number of individuals.

Remarks on this clonotype: Its matching antigen is unknown.

V was trimmed by 4 bases and J by 2 bases, leaving 9 bases between them. This CDR3 has 13 amino acids. Per the germline V gene, CDR1 is SEHNR and CDR2 is FQNEAQ (reference sequence). Reverse transcription of 0.5 to 1 ug RNA was performed with random hexamers. Amplification of TCR beta CDR3 across 54 Vbeta and 13 Jbeta was performed with immunoSEQ multiplex PCR. In TCRdb, the immunoSEQ multiplex PCR reads were re-called with MiXCR into one record per CDR3 protein. The data contain hundreds of thousands of distinct CDR3 sequences, 85% of them singletons. CD8+ and CD4+ T cells taken from blood had their TCR beta sequenced. In the multiple sclerosis control group, patients were treatment-naive and had stable or active relapsing-remitting disease.

V is TRBV7-9 and J is TRBJ2-7; TRBD2 might be the D (6 bases). The specimen was CD8+ T cells from PBMCs. This sequence originates from a human donor with multiple sclerosis. CDR3 in amino acids: CASSSSETYEQYF. DNA of the CDR3: TGTGCCAGCAGCTCTAGCGAAACCTACGAGCAGTACTTC.